This T cell receptor beta chain was found in a study of OX40 agonist ivuxolimab in advanced cancers. For the study at large: Averaging roughly 60 years in age, with a range of roughly 23 to 80, the cohort was 65% to 85% male.

Losses at the gene ends were 0 bases for V and 5 bases for J; bases not matched to a gene: 2. The CDR3 has 14 amino acids. Germline V CDR1 and CDR2: SGHTA, FQGNSA. This clone occurred once. Its specificity is not known. Collection of blood occurred at baseline, at cycle 4 day 1, and at cycle 7 day 1. The assay was immunoSEQ multiplex PCR, and TCRdb's table has in-frame clones only and misses some. Among about 49,000 clones listed, around 94% were seen once. General observations from the study: Some of the nonresponding patients also showed low levels of normalized T-cell clonal expansion. With doses of 0.1 to 3.0 mg/kg, CD4+ and CD8+ blood T cells had undergone clonal expansion by week 6.

The V and J genes are TRBV7-2 and TRBJ2-3; 7 bases line up with TRBD2. The clonotype originates from an adult with an advanced solid tumor such as melanoma, head and neck, liver or kidney cancer. The sequenced sample was CD4+ or CD8+ T cells sorted from blood, obtained in a trial of the OX40 agonist ivuxolimab. The CDR3 region is CASSLAIAGDTQYF. The CDR3 nucleotides read TGTGCCAGCAGCTTAGCCATAGCGGGAGATACGCAGTATTTT.